This T cell receptor beta chain was obtained from a study of control samples from healthy donors and cancer patients. V was trimmed by 2 bases and J by 8 bases, leaving 4 bases between them. The CDR3 sequence is 11 residues long. Germline V gene sequence: CDR1 SGHTA, CDR2 FQGNSA. Sequenced by immunoSEQ multiplex PCR; TCRdb stores in-frame clones only, minus some. The profile shows about 69,000 clones, roughly 91% of them singletons. The receptor was isolated from a man aged 55 to 70 with lung cancer. The genes are TRBV7-2 and TRBJ2-1; D uncertain. The sample was PBMCs. The CDR3 sequence: CASSLFDEQFF. In nucleotides, the CDR3 is TGTGCCAGCAGCTTATTCGATGAGCAGTTCTTC.